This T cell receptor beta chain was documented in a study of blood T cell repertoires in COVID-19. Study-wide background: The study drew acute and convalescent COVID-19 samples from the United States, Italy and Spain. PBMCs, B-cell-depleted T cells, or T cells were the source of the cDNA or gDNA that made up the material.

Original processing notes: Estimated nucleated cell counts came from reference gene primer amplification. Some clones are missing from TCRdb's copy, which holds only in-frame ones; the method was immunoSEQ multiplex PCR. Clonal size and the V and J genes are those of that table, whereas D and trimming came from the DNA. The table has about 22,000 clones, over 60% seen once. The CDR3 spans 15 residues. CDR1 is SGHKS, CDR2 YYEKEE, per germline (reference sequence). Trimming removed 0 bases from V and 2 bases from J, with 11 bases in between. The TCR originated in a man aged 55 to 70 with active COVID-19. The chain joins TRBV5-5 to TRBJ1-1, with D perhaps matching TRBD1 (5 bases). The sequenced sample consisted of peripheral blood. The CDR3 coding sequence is TGTGCCAGCAGCTTGGATTTACAGGTAAACACTGAAGCTTTCTTT. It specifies CASSLDLQVNTEAFF.